A single sample gave rise to the 19 T cell receptor beta chains below, sequenced in a study of cytomegalovirus exposure and HLA in healthy donors. It was with 60 Vbeta and 13 Jbeta primers that the PCR ran. Produced via immunoSEQ multiplex PCR; TCRdb's table is partial and in-frame only. The data hold about 230,000 clones, with more than 75% observed a single time. Source material: PBMCs. These receptors came from a human donor in good health.

V and J are TRBV27 and TRBJ2-7, with TRBD2 matching over 10 bases. Trimming at V came to 3 bases and at J to 4 bases, leaving 6 bases not matched to a gene. The CDR3 loop spans 15 amino acids. CDR1 is MNHEY, CDR2 SMNVEV, per germline (reference sequence). The CDR3 sequence is CASSFGVAGGYEQYF. CDR3 nucleotides: TGTGCCAGCAGTTTCGGGGTAGCGGGAGGTTACGAGCAGTACTTC.

The genes are TRBV6-7 and TRBJ1-1; 7 bases fit TRBD1. TRBV6-7 is designated an ORF whose function remains uncertain. The CDR3 contains 18 residues. Trimming took 3 bases from V and 5 from J; bases not matched to a gene: 18. The CDR3 sequence is CASSYHMRQGVGNTEAFF. The CDR3 DNA reads as TGTGCCAGCAGTTATCACATGAGACAGGGAGTAGGGAATACTGAAGCTTTCTTT.

The V and J genes are TRBV27 and TRBJ2-7, with D possibly being TRBD2 (5 bases). Germline CDR1 MNHEY, CDR2 SMNVEV (reference sequence). The CDR3 sequence is 14 residues long. The V end was cut by 3 bases, the J end by 7 bases, with 16 bases between. This CDR3 is CASSFGSGRREQYF. CDR3 DNA sequence: TGTGCCAGCAGTTTCGGCAGCGGACGGAGGGAGCAGTACTTC.

This chain connects TRBV29-1 to TRBJ2-3; 11 bases are shared with TRBD2. The CDR3 covers 18 residues. With 4 bases clipped from V and 6 bases from J, the junction kept 18 bases outside the gene matches. In germline, CDR1 is SQVTM, CDR2 ANQGSEA. The CDR3 sequence is CSVVGGIGTSGTGDTQYF. CDR3 in DNA: TGCAGCGTTGTAGGGGGGATTGGGACTAGCGGTACTGGGGATACGCAGTATTTT.

J is TRBJ2-1 and V is TRBV5-1; 10 positions match TRBD2. The CDR3 extends over 15 amino acids. Germline CDR1 and CDR2: SGHRS and YFSETQ. Trimming took 0 bases from V and 7 from J; bases not matched to a gene: 4. The CDR3 spells CASSLAVAGGNEQFF. The CDR3 coding sequence is TGCGCCAGCAGCTTGGCTGTAGCGGGAGGAAATGAGCAGTTCTTC.

This chain connects TRBV27 to TRBJ2-1; 10 bases match TRBD2. CDR1 and CDR2 (germline): MNHEY, SMNVEV (reference sequence). Germline trimming cut 4 bases from V and 7 bases from J; bases unmatched to any gene: 7. CDR3 size: 15 residues. In DNA form, the CDR3 reads TGTGCCAGCAGTTCCCACCTAGCGGGAGCTAATGAGCAGTTCTTC. Translation gives CASSSHLAGANEQFF.

Remarks on this clone: The sample holds other DNA sequences that translate to the same CDR3. The CDR3 reads CASSRTGGDQPQHF. CDR3 DNA: TGTGCCAGTAGCCGGACAGGGGGGGATCAGCCCCAGCATTTT. The chain combines TRBV19 with TRBJ1-5; 10 bases fit TRBD1. The V gene end was trimmed by 6 bases and the J gene end by 5 bases; junction bases not matched to a gene: 4. The CDR3 is made up of 14 amino acids. Germline lookup yields CDR1 LNHDA and CDR2 SQIVND (reference sequence).

The chain links TRBV5-4 to TRBJ1-2; possible D gene TRBD1, 5 bases. The CDR3 runs to 13 residues. Trimming removed 1 base at V and 8 bases at J, with 12 bases between. The V gene's germline CDR1 is SGHNT and CDR2 YYREEE (reference sequence). The CDR3 region has the DNA TGTGCCAGCAGCTTGAGGGGCGGTATCGGCTACACCTTC. This codes for CASSLRGGIGYTF.

The chain recombines TRBV14 with TRBJ2-1, with 11 bases matching TRBD2. Per the germline V gene, CDR1 is SGHDN and CDR2 is FVKESK. The CDR3 is 17 residues long. The V gene end was trimmed by 4 bases and the J gene end by 0 bases; junction bases not matched to a gene: 5. CDR3 nucleotide sequence: TGTGCCAGCAGCCTGAGACTAGCGGGGAGCTCCTACAATGAGCAGTTCTTC. It codes for CASSLRLAGSSYNEQFF.

The J gene is TRBJ2-5, the V gene TRBV5-4; possibly TRBD1 for D (5 bases). Trimming left V 0 bases short and J 2 bases short, with 8 bases between. Germline lookup yields CDR1 SGHNT and CDR2 YYREEE (reference sequence). The CDR3 runs 14 residues. This CDR3 reads CASSLAAGQETQYF. Here the CDR3 DNA reads TGTGCCAGCAGCTTGGCCGCAGGGCAAGAGACCCAGTACTTC.

Concerning this clone: Other DNA sequences in the sample encode the same CDR3. Here the CDR3 DNA reads TGTGCCAGTAGTAGCCTAGCGGGGGCGGGTGGCGAGCAGTTCTTC. Its translation: CASSSLAGAGGEQFF. J is TRBJ2-1 and V is TRBV19; 10 positions agree with TRBD2. With V trimmed by 4 bases and J by 10 bases, 10 bases remained unmatched. This CDR3 is built from 15 residues. The germline CDR1 and CDR2 sequences are LNHDA and SQIVND (reference sequence).

This clone showed up just once. The rearrangement links TRBV29-1 to TRBJ1-4; no clear D. The CDR3 totals 12 residues. The germline V gene encodes CDR1 SQVTM and CDR2 ANQGSEA. Trimming removed 4 bases at V and 7 bases at J, with 10 bases between. CDR3 DNA sequence: TGCAGCGTTGTGGGCGTCGGTGAAAAACTGTTTTTT. Translation gives CSVVGVGEKLFF. The variable domain in full, with the rest retrieved from reference TRBV29-1 and TRBJ1-4, is SAVISQKPSRDICQRGTSLTIQCQVDSQVTMMFWYRQQPGQSLTLIATANQGSEATYESGFVIDKFPISRPNLTFSTLTVSNMSPEDSSIYLCSVVGVGEKLFFGSGTQLSVL.

The V and J genes are TRBV5-4 and TRBJ2-3; 10 bases agree with TRBD2. J was trimmed by 4 bases and V by 4 bases; bases with no gene match: 6. This CDR3 comprises 15 residues. Germline assignment: CDR1 SGHNT and CDR2 YYREEE (reference sequence). The CDR3 DNA is TGTGCCAGCAGCGCCAGCGGGAGGGCCTCAGATACGCAGTATTTT. This gives the protein CASSASGRASDTQYF.

The rearrangement joins TRBV19 to TRBJ2-7, with 14 positions matching TRBD2. Germline V gives CDR1 LNHDA, CDR2 SQIVND (reference sequence). The CDR3 has 18 residues. Germline trimming cut 3 bases from V and 1 base from J; bases unmatched to any gene: 8. The CDR3 here is CASSMGTSGSALSYEQYF. Here the CDR3 DNA reads TGTGCCAGTAGTATGGGGACTAGCGGGAGCGCTCTTTCCTACGAGCAGTACTTC.

This clone was found once. This chain links TRBV5-1 with TRBJ2-3; TRBD2 aligns across 16 bases. In germline, CDR1 is SGHRS, CDR2 YFSETQ. This CDR3 comprises 18 residues. Losses at the gene ends were 0 bases for V and 8 bases for J; bases not matched to a gene: 9. CDR3 in amino acids: CASSLDPGLAGGPRTQYF. CDR3 bases: TGCGCCAGCAGCTTGGACCCGGGACTAGCGGGAGGGCCGCGTACGCAGTATTTT.

The chain employs TRBV7-3 and TRBJ2-1; D possibly corresponds to TRBD1 (6 bases). Germline lookup yields CDR1 SGHTA and CDR2 FQGTGA. Deletions cut 5 bases from V and 4 bases from J, with 15 bases between. There are 15 residues in the CDR3. The DNA of the CDR3 is TGTGCCAGCAGCAATCGACAGGTTGGGTACAATGAGCAGTTCTTC. Translated: CASSNRQVGYNEQFF.

This sequence joins TRBV28 and TRBJ1-1; weak D call: TRBD1 (6 bases). Per the germline V gene, CDR1 is MDHEN and CDR2 is SYDVKM. V was trimmed by 4 bases and J by 5 bases, leaving 8 bases between them. This CDR3 contains 12 residues. The CDR3 here is CASSSQGTEAFF. CDR3 DNA sequence: TGTGCCAGCAGTTCGCAGGGGACTGAAGCTTTCTTT. Filled out from reference TRBV28 and TRBJ1-1, the complete variable domain reads DVKVTQSSRYLVKRTGEKVFLECVQDMDHENMFWYRQDPGLGLRLIYFSYDVKMKEKGDIPEGYSVSREKKERFSLILESASTNQTSMYLCASSSQGTEAFFGQGTRLTVV.

The CDR3 DNA follows: TGTGCCAGCAGCGTAGGGACAGGGCTCTATGGCTACACCTTC. Protein product: CASSVGTGLYGYTF. V and J are TRBV9 and TRBJ1-2, with 8 bases lining up with TRBD1. Losses at the gene ends were 0 bases for V and 4 bases for J; bases not matched to a gene: 2. The CDR3 extends over 14 amino acids. The germline CDR1 and CDR2 sequences are SGDLS and YYNGEE.

On this clone: At one end the junction does not follow the germline gene, possibly because of a read error. The CDR3 coding sequence is TGTTCCAGCAGCCAAGGACGGGGTTCCTCCTACGAGCAGTACTTC. Translated: CSSSQGRGSSYEQYF. V gene TRBV7-9 combines with J gene TRBJ2-7, with a possible D match to TRBD2 (5 bases). CDR3 length: 15 amino acids. Germline V CDR1 and CDR2: SEHNR, FQNEAQ (reference sequence).